A selection of T cell receptor beta chains follows, all from one sample in a study of CD8 T cells in Susac syndrome. MiXCR, applied by TCRdb to the immunoSEQ multiplex PCR reads, yields one record per CDR3 protein. The data hold hundreds of thousands of distinct CDR3 sequences, with 92% observed a single time. Material: CD8+ T cells from PBMCs. The receptor set was obtained from a human donor with multiple sclerosis. CDR3s include the opening cysteine and the closing phenylalanine or tryptophan. A D gene is named only where the DNA matches it firmly. Clone size, where shown, is once, few, many, or a class for clones that have expanded.

J gene,V gene,D gene,clone size,CDR3 DNA,CDR3 protein
TRBJ2-5,TRBV6-1,NA,NA,TGTGCCAGCAGTGAACCATGGGGCCAAGAGACCCAGTACTTC,CASSEPWGQETQYF
TRBJ2-7,TRBV30,NA,NA,TGTGCCTGGAGTATGCTCAGGGACGAGCAGTACTTC,CAWSMLRDEQYF
TRBJ2-1,TRBV7-2,NA,NA,TGTGCCATTTTGGGGGTCCGCTCCTACAATGAGCAGTTCTTC,CAILGVRSYNEQFF
TRBJ2-2,TRBV19,NA,NA,TGTGCCAGTACCCACCAGAACACCGGGGAGCTGTTTTTT,CASTHQNTGELFF
TRBJ2-7,TRBV13,TRBD1,once,TGTGCCAGCAGCTTAGGCGGTGGACAGGGTGACGAGCAGTACTTC,CASSLGGGQGDEQYF
TRBJ2-7,TRBV12-3/TRBV12-4,TRBD2,NA,TGTGCCAGCAGTCCCCCTTCGAGCGGGAGCTCCTACGAGCAGTACTTC,CASSPPSSGSSYEQYF
TRBJ2-2,TRBV7-9,TRBD1,NA,TGTGCCAGCAGCTTAGGCGACAGGGCCCGGGAGCTGTTTTTT,CASSLGDRARELFF
TRBJ2-7,TRBV4-1,NA,once,TGCGCCAGCAGCCAGAGCCCTGGGACGGACTACGAGCAGTACTTC,CASSQSPGTDYEQYF
TRBJ1-1,TRBV7-9,NA,NA,TGTGCCAGCAGCTTCAGTTTGGGGATGAACACTGAAGCTTTCTTT,CASSFSLGMNTEAFF
TRBJ2-4,TRBV6-2/TRBV6-3,TRBD2,NA,TGTGCCAGCAGCCCCTCGGCCCTTACTAGCGGGAGGACCCCGAGCGGGGCCAAAAACATTCAGTACTTC,CASSPSALTSGRTPSGAKNIQYF
TRBJ2-1,TRBV9,TRBD2,NA,TGTGCCAGCAGCGTAGAGTTGGAGGCGGGGGGGTACCACAATGAGCAGTTCTTC,CASSVELEAGGYHNEQFF
TRBJ2-7,TRBV7-9,NA,NA,TGTGCCAGCAGCTTACCCGACGGCGGGTACGAGCAGTACTTC,CASSLPDGGYEQYF
TRBJ1-1,TRBV2,NA,NA,TGTGCCAGCAGTGAATCACGACAGTACACTGAAGCTTTCTTT,CASSESRQYTEAFF
TRBJ2-1,TRBV7-9,NA,NA,TGTGCCAGCAGCTCCCCCATTTTAGCGCTAAATGAGCAGTTCTTC,CASSSPILALNEQFF
TRBJ2-1,TRBV20-1,NA,once,TGCAGTGCTCGCGGGGGCCTCTCCTACAATGAGCAGTTCTTC,CSARGGLSYNEQFF
TRBJ2-1,TRBV9,NA,NA,TGTGCCAGCAGCGTAGCCCTAGCCCGCAGCTCCTACAATGAGCAGTTCTTC,CASSVALARSSYNEQFF
TRBJ1-2,TRBV27,NA,NA,TGTGCCAGCCAGGCAGGGACGGACATTTATGGCTACACCTTC,CASQAGTDIYGYTF
TRBJ2-1,TRBV24-1,NA,NA,TGTGCCACCAGTGAGGCTTCCTACAATGAGCAGTTCTTC,CATSEASYNEQFF
TRBJ1-5,TRBV20-1,TRBD1,NA,TGCAGTGCTAGAGATCCGGACAGGGGCAATCAGCCCCAGCATTTT,CSARDPDRGNQPQHF
TRBJ2-3,TRBV6-6,TRBD2,NA,TGTGCCAGCAGTGACCCGGGACTAGCGGGAGATACGCAGTATTTT,CASSDPGLAGDTQYF
TRBJ1-2,TRBV9,NA,NA,TGTGCCAGCAGCGGAGAACCCAGGGGTGATACTTCGGGCTACACCTTC,CASSGEPRGDTSGYTF
TRBJ2-2,TRBV20-1,NA,once,TGCAGTGCTAGAGATTTACGGACCGGGGAGCTGTTTTTT,CSARDLRTGELFF
TRBJ2-1,TRBV5-4,NA,NA,TGTGCCAGCAGCTCCCTAGCGACCTACAATGAGCAGTTCTTC,CASSSLATYNEQFF
TRBJ2-1,TRBV12-3/TRBV12-4,NA,NA,TGTGCCAGCAGTTTTGAGGGTCCCTACAATGAGCAGTTCTTC,CASSFEGPYNEQFF
TRBJ2-5,TRBV5-6,NA,NA,TGTGCCAGCAGTCTAGGGACTGCGGAGACCCAGTACTTC,CASSLGTAETQYF
TRBJ2-1,TRBV7-3,NA,NA,TGTGCCAGCAGCGCCGAGACTAGCTCCTACAATGAGCAGTTCTTC,CASSAETSSYNEQFF
TRBJ1-5,TRBV6-1,NA,NA,TGTGCCAGCAGTCGTCCGGGGGTCGAAGACTGGGGTCAGCCCCAGCATTTT,CASSRPGVEDWGQPQHF
TRBJ2-2,TRBV12-3/TRBV12-4,TRBD1,NA,TGTGCCAGCAGCGGGACAGGGATTAGCGGGGAGCTGTTTTTT,CASSGTGISGELFF
TRBJ2-7,TRBV5-6,NA,NA,TGTGCCAGCATCAAGTGGGGGCAGTCCTACTACGAGCAGTACTTC,CASIKWGQSYYEQYF
TRBJ2-1,TRBV6-2/TRBV6-3,NA,NA,TGTGCCAGCAGCTCCTTGGTCAGCGAGGCCTACAATGAGCAGTTCTTC,CASSSLVSEAYNEQFF
TRBJ2-7,TRBV6-1,NA,few,TGTGCCAGCAGTGAACCCTCCTACGAGCAGTACTTC,CASSEPSYEQYF
TRBJ1-4,TRBV5-4,NA,NA,TGTGCCAGCAGCCCTGGAGAGAGTGAAAAACTGTTTTTT,CASSPGESEKLFF